This T cell receptor beta chain came from a study of CD8 T cells in Susac syndrome. Per germline, CDR1 KGHDR and CDR2 SFDVKD. Trimming stripped 10 bases from V and 5 bases from J, with 13 bases between. This CDR3 region has 13 residues. Random hexamers served to reverse transcribe roughly 0.45 to 1 ug RNA. TCRdb redid the calling of the immunoSEQ multiplex PCR reads with MiXCR, one entry per CDR3 protein. This table has under 80,000 distinct CDR3 sequences, over 85% appearing once. This clonotype originated in a human donor with multiple sclerosis. The chain couples TRBV24-1 to TRBJ2-2, with D possibly called TRBD1 or TRBD2 (5 bases each). The specimen sequenced was CD8+ T cells from PBMCs. The CDR3 spells CATSRGRTGELFF. The CDR3 bases are TGTGCCACTTCGAGGGGCAGGACCGGGGAGCTGTTTTTT.